This TCR beta chain was documented in a study of brain T cells in children with intractable seizures. Surgery cases with the highest brain T cell transcript signatures were chosen for sequencing. Patients received at least one anti-epileptic drug before surgery. Study-wide points: Clones missing pre-surgery may reflect undersampling of that blood sample. Viral specificity was inferred only from CDR3 similarity; HCMV serostatus was unknown.

On this clone itself: Its antigen remains unidentified.

Repertoires were generated with immunoSEQ multiplex PCR, while TCRdb's copy carries only in-frame clones and drops some. The table includes approximately 23,000 clones, 94% detected once. The ends were cut back, 6 bases at V and 1 base at J, with 9 bases in the middle. Germline loops: CDR1 MNHNY, CDR2 SVGAGI (reference sequence). CDR3 size: 13 residues. V is TRBV6-6 and J is TRBJ2-5, with a weak D call TRBD2 (6 bases). The source was peripheral blood, collected at surgery. This TCR was recovered from a boy aged 5 to 17 with focal cortical dysplasia and intractable seizures. CDR3 amino acids: CASRTSSQETQYF. Here the CDR3 DNA reads TGTGCCAGCAGAACTAGCAGCCAAGAGACCCAGTACTTC.